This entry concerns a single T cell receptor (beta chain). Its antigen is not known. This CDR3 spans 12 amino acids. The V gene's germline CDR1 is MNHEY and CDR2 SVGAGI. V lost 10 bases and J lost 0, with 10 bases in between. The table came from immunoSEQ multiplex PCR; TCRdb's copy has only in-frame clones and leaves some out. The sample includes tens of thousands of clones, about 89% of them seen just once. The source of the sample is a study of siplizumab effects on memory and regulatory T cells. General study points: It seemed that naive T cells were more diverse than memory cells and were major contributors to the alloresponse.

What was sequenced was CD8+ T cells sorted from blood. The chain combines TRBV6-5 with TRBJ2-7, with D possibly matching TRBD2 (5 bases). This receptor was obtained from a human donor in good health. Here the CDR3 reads CATLEGSYEQYF. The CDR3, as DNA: TGTGCCACCCTTGAGGGCTCCTACGAGCAGTACTTC.